Following are 28 T cell receptor beta chains from one sample sequenced in a study of blood T cell repertoires in COVID-19. Here immunoSEQ multiplex PCR was the method, and the copy in TCRdb shows in-frame clones only, minus some. The table shows around 310,000 clones, with nearly 90% occurring only once. Sequencing was performed on peripheral blood. These receptors all come from a woman between 40 and 55 years old with COVID-19, enrolled during active disease.

DNA for the CDR3: TGCAGCGTTGATAGACAGGCTTTTTGGGGCTACACCTTC. As protein: CSVDRQAFWGYTF. The V gene is TRBV29-1, the J gene TRBJ1-2; perhaps TRBD1 as D (6 bases). The V gene lost 3 bases and the J gene lost 8 bases, with 16 bases spanning the gap. The CDR3 totals 13 residues. CDR1 is SQVTM, CDR2 ANQGSEA, per germline.

V usage is TRBV2 and J usage is TRBJ1-4; D is perhaps TRBD1 (6 bases). Germline CDR1 is SNHLY and CDR2 is FYNNEI. The CDR3 is 14 residues long. Deletions cut 5 bases from V and 1 base from J, with 8 bases between. For the CDR3, the DNA is TGTGCCAGCAGTCGGACAGAAACTAATGAAAAACTGTTTTTT. Translated, it gives CASSRTETNEKLFF.

This clone occurred once. The chain is built from TRBV24-1 and TRBJ2-3, with TRBD2 matching over 7 bases. V lost 4 bases, J lost 8 bases, and 5 bases stayed unmatched. From germline, CDR1 is KGHDR and CDR2 SFDVKD. This CDR3 contains 13 residues. The CDR3 spells CATSEGTTFTQYF. The CDR3 DNA follows: TGTGCCACCAGTGAGGGGACTACCTTTACGCAGTATTTT.

The chain has TRBV19 and TRBJ2-7, with 8 bases identical to TRBD1. This CDR3 spans 15 amino acids. Trimming removed 6 bases from V and 0 bases from J; junction bases left unmatched: 7. Germline CDR1 and CDR2: LNHDA and SQIVND (reference sequence). The CDR3 region has the DNA TGTGCCAGTAGCCCACTGGACAGGGACTCCTACGAGCAGTACTTC. Protein sequence: CASSPLDRDSYEQYF.

The chain carries TRBV28 and TRBJ1-2, with 7 bases matching TRBD1. V shed 5 bases, J shed 8 bases, and the junction held 23 bases outside the gene matches. Germline CDR1 MDHEN, CDR2 SYDVKM. The CDR3 is 18 residues long. CDR3 amino acids: CASSPPGTGVIIVRGYTF. The CDR3 DNA reads TGTGCCAGCAGTCCACCGGGTACAGGGGTTATAATAGTGAGGGGCTACACCTTC.

This clone has just one count. The chain combines TRBV28 with TRBJ1-5; TRBD1 is a possible D gene (5 bases). The CDR3 contains 13 residues. Trimming removed 2 bases at V and 8 bases at J, with 10 bases between. The germline V gene has CDR1 MDHEN and CDR2 SYDVKM. CDR3 DNA sequence: TGTGCCAGCAGTTTACTGGGGGGTGAGCCCCAGCATTTT. Amino acid sequence: CASSLLGGEPQHF.

On this clone: Other DNA sequences of this sample code for an identical CDR3. This chain uses TRBV18 with TRBJ1-4, with 9 bases identical to TRBD1. V was pared by 3 bases and J by 5 bases, with 1 base of the junction left unmatched. The CDR3 runs to 14 residues. Germline CDR1 is KGHSH and CDR2 is LQKENI. CDR3 bases: TGTGCCAGCTCACCCGGGACAGGGAATGAAAAACTGTTTTTT. Translated: CASSPGTGNEKLFF.

The V call is TRBV5-5, the J call TRBJ1-1, with 7 bases identical to TRBD1. Trimming cost V 0 bases and J 1 base; bases outside gene matches: 9. The CDR3 sequence is 17 residues long. Germline V CDR1 and CDR2: SGHKS, YYEKEE (reference sequence). The CDR3 protein is CASSLGRQGTENTEAFF. DNA for the CDR3: TGTGCCAGCAGCTTGGGCCGACAGGGCACCGAGAACACTGAAGCTTTCTTT.

The rearrangement links TRBV5-6 to TRBJ1-5, with D possibly matching TRBD1 (5 bases). V lost 4 bases to trimming and J lost 6 bases, with 14 bases between them. CDR1 and CDR2 from the germline V gene are SGHDT and YYEEEE. The CDR3 length is 14 residues. CDR3 DNA sequence: TGTGCCAGCAGCCGGGCAGGGCCGGCTCAGCCCCAGCATTTT. This sequence encodes CASSRAGPAQPQHF.

This chain joins TRBV2 and TRBJ2-5; TRBD2 matches 7 bases. V shed 6 bases, J shed 4 bases, and the junction held 11 bases outside the gene matches. The CDR3 is made up of 15 amino acids. Germline V CDR1 and CDR2: SNHLY, FYNNEI. The CDR3, as DNA: TGTGCCAGCAGCGCCGGGGGTTCGGGGGGAGAGACCCAGTACTTC. Its translation is CASSAGGSGGETQYF.

The chain has TRBV6-5 and TRBJ2-7, with D hard to call. In germline, CDR1 is MNHEY, CDR2 SVGAGI. V lost 7 bases and J lost 0, with 10 bases in between. The CDR3 runs 13 residues. In nucleotides, the CDR3 is TGTGCCAGCATTCCACAGAGCTCCTACGAGCAGTACTTC. The encoded protein is CASIPQSSYEQYF.

CDR3 region: CASSLNSRNYGYTF. As DNA, the CDR3 is TGCGCCAGCAGCTTGAACAGTAGAAACTATGGCTACACCTTC. The chain has TRBV5-1 and TRBJ1-2; no firm D call. CDR3 length: 14 amino acids. V was cut by 1 base and J by 2 bases, with 9 bases left in between. Germline CDR1 and CDR2: SGHRS and YFSETQ.

V gene TRBV28 combines with J gene TRBJ1-2; TRBD1 matches 8 bases. Trimming cost V 6 bases and J 5 bases; bases outside gene matches: 8. This CDR3 region has 14 residues. The V gene's germline CDR1 is MDHEN and CDR2 SYDVKM. The CDR3 protein is CASRPTGALYGYTF. The CDR3 DNA reads TGTGCCAGCAGGCCGACAGGGGCCCTTTATGGCTACACCTTC.

As regards this clone: Other nucleotide sequences from this sample produce the same CDR3. The genes are TRBV4-3 and TRBJ1-2, with a tentative D call TRBD1 (6 bases). Germline CDR1 LGHNA, CDR2 YSLEER. The CDR3 sequence is 14 residues long. V was clipped by 0 bases and J by 5 bases, with 10 bases between them. Written as DNA, the CDR3 is TGCGCCAGCAGCCAAGATTGGGGGCGATATGGCTACACCTTC. This gives the protein CASSQDWGRYGYTF.

The chain links TRBV6-2 or TRBV6-3 to TRBJ2-7; 9 bases align to TRBD1. V shed 2 bases and J 1 base; nucleotides not matched to a gene: 6. CDR1 is MNHEY, CDR2 SVGEGT, per germline. The CDR3 loop spans 16 amino acids. CDR3 DNA: TGTGCCAGCAGTTACCCGACAGGGGGGCGATCCTACGAGCAGTACTTC. Amino acid sequence: CASSYPTGGRSYEQYF.

The chain uses TRBV12-3 or TRBV12-4 and TRBJ2-3; 10 bases map to TRBD2. J gave up 8 bases and V 4 bases, and 0 bases lay outside the gene matches. This CDR3 has 12 residues. CDR3 sequence reads: CASSSSGSTQYF. The CDR3 DNA is TGTGCCAGCAGTTCTAGCGGGAGTACGCAGTATTTT.

The rearrangement uses TRBV29-1 and TRBJ2-3; 8 bases align to TRBD1. Germline V lookup: CDR1 SQVTM, CDR2 ANQGSEA. Trimming took 3 bases from V and 5 from J; bases not matched to a gene: 4. This CDR3 is 13 amino acids long. CDR3 DNA: TGCAGCGTTGAGACAGGGGCGGGAGATACGCAGTATTTT. This sequence encodes CSVETGAGDTQYF.

A single count supports this clone. The chain is built from TRBV28 and TRBJ1-4; 8 nucleotides match TRBD1. The germline CDR1 and CDR2 sequences are MDHEN and SYDVKM. The CDR3 length is 17 residues. The ends lost 3 bases at V and 0 bases at J; junction bases unmatched: 6. This CDR3 reads CASSFRQGLATNEKLFF. The CDR3, as DNA: TGTGCCAGCAGTTTTCGACAGGGGCTTGCAACTAATGAAAAACTGTTTTTT.

This chain links TRBV2 with TRBJ1-6, with D unresolved. The V and J ends lost 4 bases and 7 bases respectively, with 14 bases between them. From germline, CDR1 is SNHLY and CDR2 FYNNEI. The CDR3 length is 15 residues. CDR3 residues: CASSVGDPLNSPLHF. The DNA of the CDR3 is TGTGCCAGCAGTGTGGGCGACCCCCTGAATTCACCCCTCCACTTT.

The sample holds one count of this clone. This chain joins TRBV14 and TRBJ2-3, with D unclear. This CDR3 comprises 16 residues. Trimming cost V 0 bases and J 2 bases, with 12 bases left between them. CDR1 is SGHDN and CDR2 is FVKESK in the germline V gene. CDR3 DNA: TGTGCCAGCAGCCAAGATCAACACCCTTCCACAGATACGCAGTATTTT. Translation: CASSQDQHPSTDTQYF. Variable domain in full (rest from reference TRBV14 and TRBJ2-3): EAGVTQFPSHSVIEKGQTVTLRCDPISGHDNLYWYRRVMGKEIKFLLHFVKESKQDESGMPNNRFLAERTGGTYSTLKVQPAELEDSGVYFCASSQDQHPSTDTQYFGPGTRLTVL.

This clone was picked up a small number of times. The rearrangement uses TRBV27 and TRBJ2-7; D is perhaps TRBD2 (6 bases). The CDR3 contains 16 residues. CDR1 and CDR2 (germline): MNHEY, SMNVEV (reference sequence). Deletions cut 7 bases from V and 1 base from J, with 20 bases between. The CDR3 loop reads CASMGGPTTYSYEQYF. The CDR3 DNA follows: TGTGCCAGCATGGGGGGTCCGACTACTTATTCCTACGAGCAGTACTTC.

The V gene is TRBV6-5, the J gene TRBJ1-5, with D maybe TRBD1 (5 bases). Germline V gene sequence: CDR1 MNHEY, CDR2 SVGAGI. The CDR3 is 16 residues long. The germline V and J ends were trimmed by 2 bases and 0 bases, with 11 bases remaining between them. The CDR3 nucleotides read TGTGCCAGCAGTTACCGGGGGGTTGGTAGCAATCAGCCCCAGCATTTT. Translation: CASSYRGVGSNQPQHF.

CDR3 region: CASSVHRDRRNQPQHF. The CDR3, as DNA: TGTGCCAGCAGCGTTCATAGGGACAGGCGAAATCAGCCCCAGCATTTT. The chain has TRBV6-2 or TRBV6-3 and TRBJ1-5, with TRBD1 matching over 8 bases. Trimming cost V 6 bases and J 4 bases; bases outside gene matches: 11. This CDR3 is 16 amino acids long. The germline gives CDR1 MNHEY, CDR2 SVGEGT.

The V gene is TRBV28, the J gene TRBJ1-2; maybe TRBD1 (6 bases). There are 17 residues in the CDR3. Trimming took off 6 bases at V and 4 bases at J, with 24 bases between the two ends. Germline CDR1 and CDR2: MDHEN and SYDVKM. CDR3 amino acids: CASRTGTPIERTYGYTF. In nucleotides, the CDR3 is TGTGCCAGCAGAACCGGGACACCTATCGAAAGGACCTATGGCTACACCTTC.

V is TRBV6-5 and J is TRBJ1-2; 7 nucleotides match TRBD1. V was clipped by 6 bases and J by 3 bases; unmatched bases: 10. The CDR3 extends over 15 amino acids. Germline CDR1 is MNHEY and CDR2 is SVGAGI. CDR3: CASRYTGVGDYGYTF. CDR3 DNA sequence: TGTGCCAGCAGATACACAGGGGTCGGAGACTATGGCTACACCTTC.

This clone was recorded a few times. The rearrangement joins TRBV12-5 to TRBJ1-2, with D uncertain. The germline V gene has CDR1 LGHNT and CDR2 FRNRAP. This CDR3 has 11 residues. V lost 4 bases and J 4 bases, leaving 4 bases between the germline ends. DNA for the CDR3: TGTGCTAGTGGTTACAGCTATGGCTACACCTTC. Translation: CASGYSYGYTF. The full variable domain, with the rest looked up from reference TRBV12-5 and TRBJ1-2, is DARVTQTPRHKVTEMGQEVTMRCQPILGHNTVFWYRQTMMQGLELLAYFRNRAPLDDSGMPKDRFSAEMPDATLATLKIQPSEPRDSAVYFCASGYSYGYTFGSGTRLTVV.

The chain combines TRBV25-1 with TRBJ1-1; D gene ambiguous. The CDR3 contains 13 residues. V dropped 4 bases and J dropped 4 bases, with 10 bases sitting between them. Germline-derived CDR1 and CDR2 are MGHDK and SYGVNS. In nucleotides, the CDR3 is TGTGCCAGCAGTGGGGCGGGAGGCACTGAAGCTTTCTTT. Its translation: CASSGAGGTEAFF.

The chain joins TRBV28 to TRBJ1-1; TRBD1 matches 8 bases. Germline CDR1 and CDR2: MDHEN and SYDVKM. With 4 bases clipped from V and 1 base from J, the junction kept 5 bases outside the gene matches. CDR3 size: 15 residues. The chain's CDR3 is CASSSAGTGNTEAFF. In DNA, the CDR3 is TGTGCCAGCAGTTCCGCGGGGACAGGGAACACTGAAGCTTTCTTT. Variable domain in full (rest from reference TRBV28 and TRBJ1-1): DVKVTQSSRYLVKRTGEKVFLECVQDMDHENMFWYRQDPGLGLRLIYFSYDVKMKEKGDIPEGYSVSREKKERFSLILESASTNQTSMYLCASSSAGTGNTEAFFGQGTRLTVV.